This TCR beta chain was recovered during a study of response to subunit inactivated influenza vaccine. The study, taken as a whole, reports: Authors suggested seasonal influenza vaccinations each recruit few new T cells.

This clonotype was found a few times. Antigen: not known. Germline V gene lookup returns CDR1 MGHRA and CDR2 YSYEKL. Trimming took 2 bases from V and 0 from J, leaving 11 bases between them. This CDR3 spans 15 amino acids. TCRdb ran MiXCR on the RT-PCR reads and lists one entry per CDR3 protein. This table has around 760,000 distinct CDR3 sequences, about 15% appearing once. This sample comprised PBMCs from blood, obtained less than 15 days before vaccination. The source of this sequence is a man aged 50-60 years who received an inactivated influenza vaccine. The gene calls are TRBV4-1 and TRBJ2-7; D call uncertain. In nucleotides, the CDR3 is TGCGCCAGCAGCCAACTCGCCTTCAGCTCCTACGAGCAGTACTTC. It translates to CASSQLAFSSYEQYF.